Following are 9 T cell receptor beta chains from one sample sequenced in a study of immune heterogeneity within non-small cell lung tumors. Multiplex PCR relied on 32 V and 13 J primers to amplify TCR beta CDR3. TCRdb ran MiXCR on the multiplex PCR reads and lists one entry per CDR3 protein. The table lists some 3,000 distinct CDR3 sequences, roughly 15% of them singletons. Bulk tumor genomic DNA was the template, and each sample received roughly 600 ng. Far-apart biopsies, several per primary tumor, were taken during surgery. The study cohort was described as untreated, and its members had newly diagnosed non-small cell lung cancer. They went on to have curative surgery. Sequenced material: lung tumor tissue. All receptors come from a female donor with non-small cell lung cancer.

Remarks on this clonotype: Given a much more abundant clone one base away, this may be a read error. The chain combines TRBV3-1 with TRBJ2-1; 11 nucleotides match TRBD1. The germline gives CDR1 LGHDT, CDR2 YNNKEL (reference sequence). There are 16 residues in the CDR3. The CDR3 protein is CTSSQGQGAGGNEQFF. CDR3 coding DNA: TGTACCAGCAGCCAAGGACAGGGGGCGGGAGGGAATGAGCAGTTCTTC.

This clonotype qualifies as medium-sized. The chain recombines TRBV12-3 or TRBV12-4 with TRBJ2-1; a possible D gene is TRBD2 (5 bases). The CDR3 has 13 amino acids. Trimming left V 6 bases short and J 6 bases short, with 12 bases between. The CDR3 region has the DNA TGTGCCAGCAGAGGATTAGCGAGCAATGAGCAGTTCTTC. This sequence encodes CASRGLASNEQFF.

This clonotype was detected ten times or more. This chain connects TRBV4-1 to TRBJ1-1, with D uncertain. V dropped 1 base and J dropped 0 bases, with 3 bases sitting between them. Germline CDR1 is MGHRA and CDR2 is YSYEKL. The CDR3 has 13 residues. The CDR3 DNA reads TGCGCCAGCAGCCAAGCGATGAACACTGAAGCTTTCTTT. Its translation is CASSQAMNTEAFF.

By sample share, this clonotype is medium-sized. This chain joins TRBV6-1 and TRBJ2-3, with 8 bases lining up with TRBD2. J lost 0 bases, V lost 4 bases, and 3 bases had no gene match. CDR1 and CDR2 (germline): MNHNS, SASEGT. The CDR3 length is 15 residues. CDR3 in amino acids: CASSGLAGSTDTQYF. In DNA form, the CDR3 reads TGTGCCAGCAGTGGTTTAGCGGGAAGCACAGATACGCAGTATTTT.

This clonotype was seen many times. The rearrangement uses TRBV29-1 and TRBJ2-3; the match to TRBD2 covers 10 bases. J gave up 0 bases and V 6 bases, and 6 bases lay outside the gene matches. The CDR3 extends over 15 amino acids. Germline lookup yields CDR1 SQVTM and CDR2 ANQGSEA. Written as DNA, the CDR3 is TGCAGCGTGATTCTAGCGGGAGCAAGCACAGATACGCAGTATTTT. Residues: CSVILAGASTDTQYF.

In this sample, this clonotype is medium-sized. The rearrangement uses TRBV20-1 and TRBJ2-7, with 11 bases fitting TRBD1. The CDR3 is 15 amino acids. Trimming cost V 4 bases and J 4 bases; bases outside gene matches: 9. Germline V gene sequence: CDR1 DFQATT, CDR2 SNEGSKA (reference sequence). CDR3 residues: CSATAEGTGGYEQYF. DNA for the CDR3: TGCAGTGCTACCGCCGAGGGGACAGGGGGGTACGAGCAGTACTTC.

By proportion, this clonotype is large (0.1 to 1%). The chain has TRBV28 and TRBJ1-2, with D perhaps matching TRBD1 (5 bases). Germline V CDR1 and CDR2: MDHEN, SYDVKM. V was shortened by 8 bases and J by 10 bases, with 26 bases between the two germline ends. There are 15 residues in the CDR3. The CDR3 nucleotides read TGTGCCAGCGGGGGGATCGTAGAGGGTACGTTTGACTACACCTTC. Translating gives CASGGIVEGTFDYTF.

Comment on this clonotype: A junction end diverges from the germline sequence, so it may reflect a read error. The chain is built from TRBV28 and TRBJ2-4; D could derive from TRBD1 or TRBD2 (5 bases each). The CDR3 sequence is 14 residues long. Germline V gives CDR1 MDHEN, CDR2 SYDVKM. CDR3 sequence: CASSSSLGTRRRFF. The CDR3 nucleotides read TGCGCCAGCAGTTCATCCCTAGGGACCAGGAGGCGGTTCTTC.

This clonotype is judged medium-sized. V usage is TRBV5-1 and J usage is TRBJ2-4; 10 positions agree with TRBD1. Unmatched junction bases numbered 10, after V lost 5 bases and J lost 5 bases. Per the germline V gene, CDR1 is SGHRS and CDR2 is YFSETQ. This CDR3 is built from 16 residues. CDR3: CASSSPSGTGENIQYF. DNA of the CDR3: TGCGCCAGCAGTTCCCCATCCGGGACAGGGGAAAACATTCAGTACTTC.